What follows are 18 T cell receptor beta chains derived from one specimen sequenced in a study of cytomegalovirus exposure and HLA in healthy donors. PCR primers comprised 60 Vbeta and 13 Jbeta primers. The table came from immunoSEQ multiplex PCR; TCRdb's copy has only in-frame clones and leaves some out. The table includes about 180,000 clones, approximately 80% detected once. Source material: PBMCs. Receptors originate from a man aged 18 to 29 in good health and CMV-seronegative.

This clone was picked up a small number of times. The DNA for the CDR3 is TGTGCCAGCAGCCAAGGCAGGGACACTGAAGCTTTCTTT. This gives the protein CASSQGRDTEAFF. The chain links TRBV14 to TRBJ1-1; the D gene is possibly TRBD1 (5 bases). Germline V CDR1 and CDR2: SGHDN, FVKESK. Trimming took off 1 base at V and 3 bases at J, with 6 bases between the two ends. The CDR3 length is 13 residues.

This chain links TRBV30 with TRBJ2-1; TRBD2 agrees at 14 bases. The CDR3 totals 14 residues. Germline trimming cut 7 bases from V and 14 bases from J; bases unmatched to any gene: 13. Per the germline V gene, CDR1 is GTSNPN and CDR2 is SVGIG (reference sequence). CDR3 residues: CALGGRTSGRREFF. The CDR3 bases are TGTGCCTTGGGAGGTCGGACTAGCGGGAGGAGGGAGTTCTTC.

The rearrangement joins TRBV19 to TRBJ2-6; D is undetermined. The V end was cut by 6 bases, the J end by 3 bases, with 9 bases between. CDR3 length equals 14 residues. Germline V gene data show CDR1 as LNHDA and CDR2 as SQIVND (reference sequence). The CDR3 DNA reads TGTGCCAGTAGCCCCTTCGGTGGGGCCAACGTCCTGACTTTC. Protein product: CASSPFGGANVLTF.

This clone has a single count. The rearrangement links TRBV10-2 to TRBJ1-4; D is unresolved. The germline V gene has CDR1 WSHSY and CDR2 SAAADI. Deletions cut 3 bases from V and 8 bases from J, with 16 bases between. The CDR3 is 15 residues long. The CDR3 DNA sequence: TGCGCCAGCAGTGAAGGTGGCAGGACTTACGAAAAACTGTTTTTT. Translation gives CASSEGGRTYEKLFF.

The CDR3 region has the DNA TGTGCCACTCAATCCGCCCAGAAGATGGGGCGAGTAGGCACCGGGGAGCTGTTTTTT. Its translation: CATQSAQKMGRVGTGELFF. The V and J genes are TRBV10-3 and TRBJ2-2; maybe TRBD1 (5 bases). V was pared by 10 bases and J by 4 bases, with 31 bases between. The CDR3 sequence is 19 residues long. CDR1 is ENHRY and CDR2 is SYGVKD in the germline V gene.

This clone was recorded at least ten times. This chain uses TRBV25-1 with TRBJ2-2; TRBD1 is a possible D gene (5 bases). Germline-derived CDR1 and CDR2 are MGHDK and SYGVNS. The CDR3 sequence is 12 residues long. The V gene lost 4 bases and the J gene lost 7 bases, with 7 bases spanning the gap. The CDR3 DNA reads TGTGCCAGCAGTGCAGGGATCGGGGAGCTGTTTTTT. This translates into CASSAGIGELFF.

V is TRBV7-2 and J is TRBJ1-6, with D possibly being TRBD1 (6 bases). Germline V CDR1 and CDR2: SGHTA, FQGNSA. Trimming pared 1 base from V and 7 bases from J, leaving 14 bases between. The CDR3 consists of 16 residues. Here the CDR3 reads CASSLDRDILNSPLHF. CDR3 in DNA: TGTGCCAGCAGCTTAGACCGGGACATTTTGAATTCACCCCTCCACTTT.

V and J are TRBV7-3 and TRBJ2-1; possibly TRBD1 for D (6 bases). The CDR3 is 15 residues long. The V end lost 0 bases, the J end lost 7 bases, and 13 bases lay between the germline ends. Germline loops: CDR1 SGHTA, CDR2 FQGTGA. The CDR3 reads CASSLTVGGRNEQFF. CDR3 coding DNA: TGTGCCAGCAGCTTAACGGTAGGGGGTCGGAATGAGCAGTTCTTC.

The rearrangement links TRBV10-3 to TRBJ2-1, with D perhaps TRBD2 (5 bases). Germline lookup yields CDR1 ENHRY and CDR2 SYGVKD. The CDR3 totals 13 residues. V lost 4 bases and J 3 bases, leaving 7 bases between the germline ends. In DNA, the CDR3 is TGTGCCATCAGTGGCCGGGACTACAATGAGCAGTTCTTC. Its protein product is CAISGRDYNEQFF.

This clone was observed a single time. The rearrangement joins TRBV6-5 to TRBJ2-7; TRBD2 matches at 8 bases. This CDR3 is 14 amino acids long. Germline loops: CDR1 MNHEY, CDR2 SVGAGI. J was trimmed by 4 bases and V by 5 bases; bases with no gene match: 7. The CDR3 nucleotides are TGTGCCAGCAGTCCCGGGACTAGACAATACGAGCAGTACTTC. Translation: CASSPGTRQYEQYF.

The chain combines TRBV6-6 with TRBJ2-3, with D possibly TRBD2 on 6 matching bases. The CDR3 covers 14 residues. V dropped 7 bases and J dropped 4 bases, with 15 bases sitting between them. In germline, CDR1 is MNHNY, CDR2 SVGAGI (reference sequence). In DNA, the CDR3 is TGTGCCAGCAACTGGGGGGTGGAGGCAGATACGCAGTATTTT. Translating it yields CASNWGVEADTQYF.

This chain uses TRBV6-5 with TRBJ2-5; the match to TRBD1 covers 7 bases. Germline CDR1 is MNHEY and CDR2 is SVGAGI. CDR3 length: 15 residues. V trimming: 5 bases; J trimming: 3 bases; junction bases outside the gene matches: 9. The chain's CDR3 is CASSGDSLFKETQYF. The CDR3, as DNA: TGTGCCAGCAGTGGGGACAGCTTATTTAAAGAGACCCAGTACTTC.

The V gene is TRBV2, the J gene TRBJ2-2; tentatively, D is TRBD2 (5 bases). V shed 7 bases and J shed 2 bases, with 14 bases lying between them. The length of the CDR3 is 15 residues. CDR1 SNHLY and CDR2 FYNNEI come from the germline V gene. CDR3 amino acids: CASTRGRSNTGELFF. DNA of the CDR3: TGTGCCAGCACCCGAGGGCGGTCTAACACCGGGGAGCTGTTTTTT.

Remarks on this clone: This CDR3 is also generated by other DNA sequences in the sample. The chain couples TRBV19 to TRBJ2-7; tentatively, D is TRBD1 (5 bases). CDR1 is LNHDA and CDR2 is SQIVND in the germline V gene (reference sequence). Trimming pared 2 bases from V and 2 bases from J, leaving 7 bases between. The CDR3 length is 13 residues. The CDR3: CASSISGTYEQYF. DNA for the CDR3: TGTGCCAGTAGTATATCAGGGACCTACGAGCAGTACTTC. Together with reference TRBV19 and TRBJ2-7, the CDR3 gives the full variable domain: DGGITQSPKYLFRKEGQNVTLSCEQNLNHDAMYWYRQDPGQGLRLIYYSQIVNDFQKGDIAEGYSVSREKKESFPLTVTSAQKNPTAFYLCASSISGTYEQYFGPGTRLTVT.

This chain joins TRBV27 and TRBJ2-7; 7 bases are shared with TRBD1. V trimming: 2 bases; J trimming: 4 bases; junction bases outside the gene matches: 5. Germline CDR1 MNHEY, CDR2 SMNVEV (reference sequence). This CDR3 region has 14 residues. CDR3 in amino acids: CASSLVGGAYEQYF. The CDR3 region has the DNA TGTGCCAGCAGTTTAGTAGGGGGCGCGTACGAGCAGTACTTC.

Details on this clone: This specimen includes other DNA sequences encoding the same CDR3. V and J are TRBV6-5 and TRBJ1-2; perhaps TRBD1 as D (5 bases). The CDR3 is 13 residues long. Germline V CDR1 and CDR2: MNHEY, SVGAGI. The V gene lost 5 bases and the J gene lost 0 bases, with 7 bases spanning the gap. This CDR3 is CASSRGTNYGYTF. CDR3 coding DNA: TGTGCCAGCAGTCGGGGGACTAACTATGGCTACACCTTC.

This clone occurred once. V and J are TRBV7-9 and TRBJ2-7; D possibly corresponds to TRBD1 (5 bases). This CDR3 comprises 14 residues. Germline CDR1 SEHNR, CDR2 FQNEAQ (reference sequence). Trimming left V 3 bases short and J 0 bases short, with 9 bases between. The CDR3 here is CASSLAGNSYEQYF. CDR3 DNA: TGTGCCAGCAGCTTGGCAGGGAACTCCTACGAGCAGTACTTC.

The chain carries TRBV28 and TRBJ2-7; maybe TRBD1 (6 bases). The CDR3 totals 12 residues. Germline V CDR1 and CDR2: MDHEN, SYDVKM. Trimming cost V 8 bases and J 4 bases, with 12 bases left between them. For the CDR3, the DNA is TGTGCCAGCGGTGAGGGGGTATACGAGCAGTACTTC. It specifies CASGEGVYEQYF.